This TCR beta chain is from a study of blood T cell repertoires in COVID-19. Study overall: Sample material is recorded as cDNA or gDNA derived from T cells, B-cell-depleted T cells, or PBMCs.

Germline CDR1 SGHTS, CDR2 YDEGEE. This CDR3 comprises 13 residues. J was trimmed by 5 bases and V by 4 bases; bases with no gene match: 4. In the authors' methods: Amplification of reference gene primers provided the estimated nucleated cell counts. Produced via immunoSEQ multiplex PCR; TCRdb's table is partial and in-frame only. D and trimming were read from the DNA, whereas the V and J calls and clone size are those reported in that table. The table includes about 320,000 clones, about 84% detected once. Specimen: peripheral blood. The clonotype originates from a woman between 45 and 65 years old with acute or convalescent COVID-19. The chain uses TRBV5-8 and TRBJ2-3; 7 bases are shared with TRBD2. Here the CDR3 reads CASSPTSLDTQYF. The CDR3, as DNA: TGTGCCAGCAGCCCGACTAGCTTAGATACGCAGTATTTT.